This T cell receptor beta chain stems from a study of T cells in Graves' hyperthyroidism and ophthalmopathy. CDR3 length: 15 amino acids. V shed 4 bases and J 6 bases; nucleotides not matched to a gene: 8. Germline CDR1 and CDR2: SGDLS and YYNGEE. Amplification of TCR beta CDR3 regions was performed using RNA transcripts as template. RT-PCR in the first round (using the HTBI primer set) targeted the TCR CDR3. Using its own MiXCR run on the multiplex PCR reads, TCRdb lists one record per CDR3 protein. Of around 340,000 distinct CDR3 sequences listed, roughly a fifth are singletons. This clonotype was found a few times.

The clonotype originates from a woman between 45 and 65 years old with Graves' hyperthyroidism. Sequencing was carried out using blood. The rearrangement links TRBV9 to TRBJ2-1; the match to TRBD1 covers 9 bases. CDR3 coding DNA: TGTGCCAGCAGCAGGCGACAGGGGGGCCCCAATGAGCAGTTCTTC. Its protein product is CASSRRQGGPNEQFF.